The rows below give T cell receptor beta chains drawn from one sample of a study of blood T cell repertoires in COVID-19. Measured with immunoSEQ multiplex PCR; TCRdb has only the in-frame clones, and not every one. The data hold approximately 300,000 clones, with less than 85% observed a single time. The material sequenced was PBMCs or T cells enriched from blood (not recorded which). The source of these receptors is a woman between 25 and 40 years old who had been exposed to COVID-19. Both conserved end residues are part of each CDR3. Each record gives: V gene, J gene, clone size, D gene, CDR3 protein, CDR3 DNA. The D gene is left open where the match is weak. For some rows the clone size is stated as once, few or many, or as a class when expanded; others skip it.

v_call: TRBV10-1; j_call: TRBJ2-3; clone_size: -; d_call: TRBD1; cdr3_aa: CASGGTGAMTDTQYF; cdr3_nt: TGCGCCAGCGGGGGGACAGGGGCGATGACAGATACGCAGTATTTT
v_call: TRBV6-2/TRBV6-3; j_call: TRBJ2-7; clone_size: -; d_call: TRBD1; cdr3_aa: CASSYRGPSEQYF; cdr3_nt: TGTGCCAGCAGTTACAGGGGGCCCAGCGAGCAGTACTTC
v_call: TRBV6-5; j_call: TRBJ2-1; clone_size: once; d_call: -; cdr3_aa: CASSYGGAQNEQFF; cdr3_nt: TGTGCCAGCAGTTACGGGGGGGCGCAGAATGAGCAGTTCTTC
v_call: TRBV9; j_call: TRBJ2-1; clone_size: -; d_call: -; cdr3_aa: CASSPKGGGASRSYNEQFF; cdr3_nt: TGTGCCAGCAGCCCTAAGGGGGGGGGAGCGTCCCGCTCCTACAATGAGCAGTTCTTC
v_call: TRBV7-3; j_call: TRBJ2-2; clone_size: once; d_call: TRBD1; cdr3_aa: CASSRRTGRGTGELFF; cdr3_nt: TGTGCCAGCAGCAGACGGACAGGGAGAGGGACCGGGGAGCTGTTTTTT
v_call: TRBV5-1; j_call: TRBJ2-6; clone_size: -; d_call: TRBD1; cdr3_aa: CASSPDRAGANVLTF; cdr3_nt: TGCGCCAGCAGCCCCGACAGGGCTGGGGCCAACGTCCTGACTTTC
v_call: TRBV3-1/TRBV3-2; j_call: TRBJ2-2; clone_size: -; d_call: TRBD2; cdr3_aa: CASRSNSGGPGGELFF; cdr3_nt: TGTGCCAGCAGATCCAATAGCGGGGGACCCGGCGGGGAGCTGTTTTTT
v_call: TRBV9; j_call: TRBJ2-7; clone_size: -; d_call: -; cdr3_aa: CASSAHRFPYEQYF; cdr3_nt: TGTGCCAGCAGCGCGCACAGGTTTCCCTACGAGCAGTACTTC
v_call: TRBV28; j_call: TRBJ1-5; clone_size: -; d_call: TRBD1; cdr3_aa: CASSSGQGNNQPQHF; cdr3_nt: TGTGCCAGCAGTTCCGGACAGGGTAATAATCAGCCCCAGCATTTT
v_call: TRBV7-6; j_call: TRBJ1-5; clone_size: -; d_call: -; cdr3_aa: CASSRGASQPQHF; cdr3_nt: TGTGCCAGCAGCCGGGGGGCTAGTCAGCCCCAGCATTTT
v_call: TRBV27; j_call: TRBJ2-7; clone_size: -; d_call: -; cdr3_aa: CASSFRAGYEQYF; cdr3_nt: TGTGCCAGCAGTTTCAGGGCAGGCTACGAGCAGTACTTC
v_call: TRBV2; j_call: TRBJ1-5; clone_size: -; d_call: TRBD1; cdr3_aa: CASSGQGAQPQHF; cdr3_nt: TGTGCCAGCAGTGGGCAGGGGGCCCAGCCCCAGCATTTT
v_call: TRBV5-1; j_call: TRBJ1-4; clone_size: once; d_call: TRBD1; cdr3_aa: CASSLESTGLGRRNEKLFF; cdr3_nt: TGCGCCAGCAGCTTGGAGTCGACAGGGCTCGGGAGAAGAAATGAAAAACTGTTTTTT
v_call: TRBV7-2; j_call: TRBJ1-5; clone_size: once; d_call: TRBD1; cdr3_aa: CASSSWGTGGRSNQPQHF; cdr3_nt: TGTGCCAGCAGCTCGTGGGGGACAGGGGGCCGAAGCAATCAGCCCCAGCATTTT
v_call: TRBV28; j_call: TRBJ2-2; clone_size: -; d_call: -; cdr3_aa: CASREAGELFF; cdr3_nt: TGTGCCAGCAGGGAGGCCGGGGAGCTGTTTTTT
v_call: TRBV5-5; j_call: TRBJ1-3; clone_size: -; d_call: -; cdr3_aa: CASSLAGTGNTIYF; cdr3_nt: TGTGCCAGCAGCTTGGCAGGGACTGGAAACACCATATATTTT
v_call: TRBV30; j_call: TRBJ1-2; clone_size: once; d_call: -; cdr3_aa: CAWTGSNYGYTF; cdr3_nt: TGTGCCTGGACAGGTTCTAACTATGGCTACACCTTC
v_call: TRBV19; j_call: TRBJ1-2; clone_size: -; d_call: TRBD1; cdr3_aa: CASSTGQGPNYGYTF; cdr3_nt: TGTGCCAGTAGTACCGGACAGGGCCCCAACTATGGCTACACCTTC
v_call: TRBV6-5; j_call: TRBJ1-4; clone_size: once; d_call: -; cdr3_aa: CASRRQDDNEKLFF; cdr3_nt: TGTGCCAGCAGAAGACAGGACGATAATGAAAAACTGTTTTTT
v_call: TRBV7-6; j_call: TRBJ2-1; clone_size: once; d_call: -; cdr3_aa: CASSLSLFNEQFF; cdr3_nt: TGTGCCAGCAGCTTAAGCTTATTCAATGAGCAGTTCTTC
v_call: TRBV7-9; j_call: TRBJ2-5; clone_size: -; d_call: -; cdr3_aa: CASSLLGVADIQETQYF; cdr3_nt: TGTGCCAGCAGCTTATTGGGGGTAGCGGACATCCAAGAGACCCAGTACTTC